The next 13 T cell receptor beta chains were all read from a single sample in a study of blood T cell repertoires in COVID-19. TCRdb keeps only in-frame clones here, not all; method: immunoSEQ multiplex PCR. The sample consists of some 150,000 clones, roughly 84% of them appearing once. Specimen: PBMCs or T cells enriched from blood (not recorded which). Every receptor here comes from a woman in her forties or fifties who had been exposed to COVID-19.

This clone was observed a few times. V gene TRBV4-2 combines with J gene TRBJ1-1; 7 nucleotides line up with TRBD1. The trim removed 0 bases at V and 6 bases at J, leaving 7 bases unmatched. This CDR3 has 15 residues. CDR1 LGHNA and CDR2 YNFKEQ come from the germline V gene. The CDR3 sequence is CASSQEDRAGPEAFF. CDR3 sequence (DNA): TGTGCCAGCAGCCAAGAAGACAGGGCAGGCCCTGAAGCTTTCTTT.

The genes are TRBV19 and TRBJ1-5, with D unresolved. Per the germline V gene, CDR1 is LNHDA and CDR2 is SQIVND (reference sequence). The CDR3 has 15 amino acids. Trimming shortened V by 6 bases and J by 1 base, and 13 bases separated the two germline ends. CDR3 bases: TGTGCCAGTAGAACCGCGGGAGCAAGCAATCAGCCCCAGCATTTT. This codes for CASRTAGASNQPQHF.

This chain connects TRBV5-1 to TRBJ1-1; D unresolved. Trimming shortened V by 0 bases and J by 0 bases, and 9 bases separated the two germline ends. Germline loops: CDR1 SGHRS, CDR2 YFSETQ. This CDR3 is built from 15 residues. This chain's CDR3 is CASSLVEGLNTEAFF. CDR3 DNA sequence: TGCGCCAGCAGCTTGGTTGAGGGTTTGAACACTGAAGCTTTCTTT. Combining the CDR3 with reference TRBV5-1 and TRBJ1-1 gives the whole variable domain KAGVTQTPRYLIKTRGQQVTLSCSPISGHRSVSWYQQTPGQGLQFLFEYFSETQRNKGNFPGRFSGRQFSNSRSEMNVSTLELGDSALYLCASSLVEGLNTEAFFGQGTRLTVV.

The chain has TRBV6-5 and TRBJ1-2, with 7 positions matching TRBD1. The CDR3 length is 15 residues. Looked up from germline, CDR1 is MNHEY and CDR2 is SVGAGI. The V segment lost 7 bases and the J segment 4 bases; nucleotides outside the gene matches: 12. In nucleotides, the CDR3 is TGTGCCAGCACGCCAGGGGCTCAGGGGGGCTATGGCTACACCTTC. This translates into CASTPGAQGGYGYTF.

CDR3 nucleotide sequence: TGTGCCAGCAGTTTATCCGGACAAGTCTACGAGCAGTACTTC. It specifies CASSLSGQVYEQYF. The chain recombines TRBV28 with TRBJ2-7; a possible D gene is TRBD1 (5 bases). The length of the CDR3 is 14 residues. Germline values: CDR1 MDHEN, CDR2 SYDVKM. Trimming shortened V by 1 base and J by 3 bases, and 10 bases separated the two germline ends.

The chain carries TRBV7-2 and TRBJ2-7; TRBD2 matches at 9 bases. This CDR3 region has 17 residues. With V trimmed by 6 bases and J by 7 bases, 19 bases remained unmatched. Per the germline V gene, CDR1 is SGHTA and CDR2 is FQGNSA. For the CDR3, the DNA is TGTGCCAGCAGATCCCTCCTCATAGCGGGGGCGGGAGGGGAGCAGTACTTC. It encodes CASRSLLIAGAGGEQYF.

V gene TRBV3-1 (or the pseudogene TRBV3-2) combines with J gene TRBJ2-3, with 7 bases lining up with TRBD1. The V gene end was trimmed by 1 base and the J gene end by 3 bases; junction bases not matched to a gene: 13. The CDR3 is made up of 18 amino acids. Germline V CDR1 and CDR2: LGHDT, YNNKEL (reference sequence). The CDR3 loop is CASSQAGTRGRRTDTQYF. Here the CDR3 DNA reads TGTGCCAGCAGCCAAGCTGGGACGAGGGGGCGTAGAACAGATACGCAGTATTTT.

This chain connects TRBV7-2 to TRBJ2-2; a weak D match, TRBD2 (6 bases). Germline CDR1 reads SGHTA; CDR2 reads FQGNSA. V lost 5 bases and J 5 bases, leaving 12 bases between the germline ends. The CDR3 loop spans 14 amino acids. The CDR3 here is CASSPLALTGELFF. CDR3 in DNA: TGTGCCAGCAGCCCCCTAGCGTTAACCGGGGAGCTGTTTTTT.

This clone appeared a single time. The chain recombines TRBV19 with TRBJ1-1; no firm D call. The germline gives CDR1 LNHDA, CDR2 SQIVND (reference sequence). The V and J ends lost 1 base and 4 bases respectively, with 10 bases between them. The CDR3 loop spans 14 amino acids. The CDR3 reads CASSIGAASTEAFF. In nucleotides, the CDR3 is TGTGCCAGTAGTATAGGGGCAGCCAGCACTGAAGCTTTCTTT.

This rearrangement joins TRBV7-3 to TRBJ2-2; the match to TRBD2 covers 14 bases. Trimming removed 5 bases from V and 5 bases from J; junction bases left unmatched: 7. The CDR3 spans 17 residues. Germline V gives CDR1 SGHTA, CDR2 FQGTGA. The CDR3 loop is CASSPTSGGADTGELFF. The CDR3 bases are TGTGCCAGCAGCCCGACTAGCGGGGGGGCCGATACCGGGGAGCTGTTTTTT.

The chain recombines TRBV12-3 or TRBV12-4 with TRBJ2-7; no definite D call. The CDR3 spans 13 residues. V was trimmed by 6 bases and J by 3 bases, leaving 12 bases between them. The CDR3 spells CASSPRLGYEQYF. In DNA, the CDR3 is TGTGCCAGCAGCCCTAGACTTGGCTACGAGCAGTACTTC.

The V and J genes are TRBV29-1 and TRBJ2-7, with D unclear. The CDR3 extends over 11 amino acids. V was clipped by 4 bases and J by 4 bases, with 8 bases between them. Per germline, CDR1 SQVTM and CDR2 ANQGSEA. Written as DNA, the CDR3 is TGCAGCGTTGGGAACGGGTACGAGCAGTACTTC. As protein: CSVGNGYEQYF.

The CDR3 protein is CASSQQGSRGDTQYF. The CDR3 region has the DNA TGCGCCAGCAGCCAACAGGGCAGCCGCGGGGATACGCAGTATTTT. The chain employs TRBV5-1 and TRBJ2-3; a possible D gene is TRBD1 (6 bases). V was trimmed by 4 bases and J by 6 bases, leaving 18 bases between them. There are 15 residues in the CDR3. CDR1 is SGHRS and CDR2 is YFSETQ in the germline V gene.